Listed here are 8 T cell receptor beta chains from one sample, sequenced in a study of blood T cell repertoires in COVID-19. The repertoire was sequenced with immunoSEQ multiplex PCR; TCRdb's copy has only in-frame clones and lacks some. The profile shows fewer than 200,000 clones, 84% of them singletons. The sample consisted of peripheral blood. The receptors shown here come from a man aged 40-49 years who had recovered from COVID-19.

The chain employs TRBV3-1 (or the pseudogene TRBV3-2) and TRBJ2-1; 10 bases align to TRBD1. The CDR3 sequence is 14 residues long. Per the germline V gene, CDR1 is LGHDT and CDR2 is YNNKEL (reference sequence). V gave up 3 bases and J gave up 9 bases; unmatched junction bases: 5. CDR3: CASSQGTGAGEQFF. Here the CDR3 DNA reads TGTGCCAGCAGCCAGGGGACAGGGGCGGGTGAGCAGTTCTTC.

The chain carries TRBV29-1 and TRBJ1-1; D is uncertain. Germline values: CDR1 SQVTM, CDR2 ANQGSEA. CDR3 size: 15 residues. Between the trimmed V and J ends, which lost 5 bases and 6 bases, there was a span of 22 bases. The CDR3 region is CSVLAPINIVAEAFF. As DNA, the CDR3 is TGCAGCGTTCTAGCCCCAATAAACATAGTTGCTGAAGCTTTCTTT.

The sample holds one count of this clone. This rearrangement joins TRBV3-1 (or the pseudogene TRBV3-2) to TRBJ1-4; TRBD1 aligns across 10 bases. The junction had 7 bases not matched to a gene; V was cut back by 4 bases and J by 8 bases. CDR1 LGHDT and CDR2 YNNKEL come from the germline V gene (reference sequence). The CDR3 is 15 residues long. The CDR3, as DNA: TGTGCCAGCAGCCCGACGGGACAGGGGCCAGAAAAACTGTTTTTT. Protein sequence: CASSPTGQGPEKLFF.

The table lists this clone with a count of one. This chain connects TRBV7-2 to TRBJ2-5, with 13 bases fitting TRBD2. Germline lookup yields CDR1 SGHTA and CDR2 FQGNSA. The CDR3 sequence is 16 residues long. J gave up 2 bases and V 3 bases, and 3 bases lay outside the gene matches. The CDR3 protein is CASSFRLAGGQETQYF. In DNA, the CDR3 is TGTGCCAGCAGCTTTCGACTAGCGGGAGGACAAGAGACCCAGTACTTC. The entire variable domain, with the rest obtained from reference TRBV7-2 and TRBJ2-5, is as follows: GAGVSQSPSNKVTEKGKDVELRCDPISGHTALYWYRQSLGQGLEFLIYFQGNSAPDKSGLPSDRFSAERTGGSVSTLTIQRTQQEDSAVYLCASSFRLAGGQETQYFGPGTRLLVL.

This chain joins TRBV11-2 and TRBJ2-3; possibly TRBD1 for D (7 bases). Germline CDR1 and CDR2: SGHAT and FQNNGV. This CDR3 contains 14 residues. V shed 2 bases and J shed 6 bases, with 12 bases lying between them. CDR3 protein: CASSLFQGGDTQYF. The CDR3 DNA reads TGTGCCAGCAGCTTATTTCAGGGGGGTGATACGCAGTATTTT.

This chain joins TRBV7-9 and TRBJ1-1, with 10 bases aligning to TRBD1. The CDR3 has 15 residues. With V trimmed by 5 bases and J by 6 bases, 9 bases remained unmatched. CDR1 is SEHNR, CDR2 FQNEAQ, per germline (reference sequence). The chain's CDR3 is CASSLRDRGGPEAFF. In DNA form, the CDR3 reads TGTGCCAGCAGCCTCCGGGACAGGGGCGGTCCTGAAGCTTTCTTT.

This clone was detected once. V and J are TRBV2 and TRBJ1-6, with D possibly being TRBD1 (5 bases). CDR3 size: 15 residues. CDR1 is SNHLY and CDR2 is FYNNEI in the germline V gene. Trimming left V 3 bases short and J 7 bases short, with 13 bases between. In DNA, the CDR3 is TGTGCCAGCAGTGAGGGAGGGGATAGGAATTCACCCCTCCACTTT. This encodes CASSEGGDRNSPLHF.

The sample holds one count of this clone. The genes are TRBV19 and TRBJ1-1; D remains unclear. Germline assignment: CDR1 LNHDA and CDR2 SQIVND (reference sequence). Trimming shortened V by 1 base and J by 0 bases, and 9 bases separated the two germline ends. The length of the CDR3 is 15 residues. The DNA of the CDR3 is TGTGCCAGTAGTATAGTAGGGAGACTGAACACTGAAGCTTTCTTT. As protein: CASSIVGRLNTEAFF.